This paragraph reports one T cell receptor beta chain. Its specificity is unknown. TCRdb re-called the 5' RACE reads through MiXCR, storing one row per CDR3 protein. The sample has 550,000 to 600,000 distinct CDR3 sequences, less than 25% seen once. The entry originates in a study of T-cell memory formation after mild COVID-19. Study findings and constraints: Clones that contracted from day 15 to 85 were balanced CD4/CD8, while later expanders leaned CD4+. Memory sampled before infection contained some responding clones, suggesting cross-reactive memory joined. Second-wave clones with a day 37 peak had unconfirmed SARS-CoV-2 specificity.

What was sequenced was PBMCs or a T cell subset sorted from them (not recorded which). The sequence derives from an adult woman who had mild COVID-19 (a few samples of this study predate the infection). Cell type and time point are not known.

The CDR3 coding sequence is TGCGCCAGCAGCGCCGGGACTTATATGAACACTGAAGCTTTCTTT. Residues: CASSAGTYMNTEAFF. The J gene is TRBJ1-1, the V gene TRBV4-3, with D tentatively TRBD1 (5 bases). Deletions cut 5 bases from V and 0 bases from J, with 13 bases between. The germline V gene has CDR1 LGHNA and CDR2 YSLEER. CDR3 length: 15 amino acids.